This is a list of T cell receptor beta chains from one sample in a study of blood T cell repertoires in COVID-19. Generated by immunoSEQ multiplex PCR, the TCRdb table keeps only in-frame clones and is missing some. The sample holds roughly 24,000 clones, approximately 90% seen once. Sequences were obtained from peripheral blood. Every receptor here comes from a human donor in a cohort sampled during active COVID-19. Each CDR3 is given with its conserved first and last residue.

J | V | CDR3
TRBJ1-6 | TRBV3-1/TRBV3-2 | CASSHGGGGDSPLHF
TRBJ2-5 | TRBV28 | CASSFAGQETQYF
TRBJ2-2 | TRBV10-1 | CASGTGIDTGELFF
TRBJ2-3 | TRBV3-1/TRBV3-2 | CASSQGGSGRVTDTQYF
TRBJ1-1 | TRBV18 | CASSPQGYNTEAFF
TRBJ2-1 | TRBV28 | CASSLYRDSHNEQFF
TRBJ2-7 | TRBV28 | CASGTGVSEQYF
TRBJ1-3 | TRBV6-5 | CASSYGRESSGNTIYF
TRBJ1-3 | TRBV9 | CASSASSGNTIYF
TRBJ1-3 | TRBV7-9 | CASSLEPGYTIYF
TRBJ1-2 | TRBV28 | CASLDSLGPYGYTF
TRBJ1-5 | TRBV24-1 | CATSFITGHSNQPQHF
TRBJ1-4 | TRBV7-9 | CASSPDTGGVGEKLFF
TRBJ2-3 | TRBV28 | CASSFIRGADTQYF
TRBJ1-1 | TRBV10-3 | CAITVTGGGTEAFF
TRBJ2-5 | TRBV7-9 | CASSLGDRIQETQYF
TRBJ1-4 | TRBV4-3 | CASSLGTGGTTNPFRKLFF
TRBJ1-3 | TRBV7-9 | CASSLAIGQLFNGNTIYF
TRBJ1-2 | TRBV3-1/TRBV3-2 | CASSQDVQGGYGYTF
TRBJ1-1 | TRBV7-2 | CASSETGVGNTEAFF
TRBJ1-1 | TRBV28 | CASSSGQGNTEAFF
TRBJ2-4 | TRBV15 | CATSTSVAKNIQYF
TRBJ2-1 | TRBV27 | CASSLMGTSRTNEQFF
TRBJ2-7 | TRBV7-8 | CASSLLGTSYEQYF